The text below deals with one T cell receptor beta chain. Its antigen is currently unknown. It may be a read error: a sequence one base away is much more abundant. The entry originates in a study of T cell repertoires in cytomegalovirus infection. Study background: Public signatures in TCR beta pointed to CMV infection and matching HLA type.

MiXCR was run by TCRdb on the reads, yielding one entry per CDR3 protein. The data hold some 400,000 distinct CDR3 sequences, with about 33% observed a single time. Study results and limitations: The cumulative frequency of public TCR beta families identified carriers of CMV plus the relevant HLA. CMV-specific TCR beta clonotypes restricted by HLA-C dominated the ex vivo response.

Sequenced: PBMCs. The TCR was taken from a human donor in good health (CMV status not recorded). Some clones in this sample may be carry-over from other donors' samples.

For the CDR3, the DNA is TGTGCCAGCAGCTTCAGGTCGGGCAGTGGCTACGAGCAGTACTTC. Protein product: CASSFRSGSGYEQYF. The V and J genes are TRBV7-6 and TRBJ2-7; D gene uncertain. Germline lookup yields CDR1 SGHVS and CDR2 FNYEAQ. This CDR3 spans 15 amino acids. The ends were cut back, 3 bases at V and 3 bases at J, with 15 bases in the middle.